This T cell receptor (beta chain) was obtained from a study of molecular identifiers for immune sequencing clone quantification. Sorted inputs of roughly 20,000 to 1,000,000 cells, with 10%, 30% or 50% RNA, yielded naive CD8 libraries. The authors sorted naive CD8 T cells as CD8+CD4-CCR7+CD45RA+. Previously published methods and listed TCR primers were used for the bulk TCR libraries. TCRdb itself ran the PCR reads through MiXCR, one entry per CDR3 protein. The repertoire has over 600,000 distinct CDR3 sequences, nearly 20% of them found once; the top ten carry 0.85%. Study findings and constraints: Clones exceeding 20 RNA copies carried over 97% of effector molecules but under 1% of naive-cell molecules.

This clonotype appeared many times. Its antigen is still unknown. The specimen was naive CD8+ T cells from blood, with Jurkat cell RNA spiked in. Subset meaning: FACS-sorted CD8+CD4-CCR7+CD45RA+ naive T cells. The TCR was taken from a human donor in good health. Some libraries in this study had Jurkat cell RNA spiked in.

For the CDR3, the DNA is TGTGCCAGCAGTTTCTCAGAGACTTCCCCACAGCCCCAGCATTTT. Encoded protein: CASSFSETSPQPQHF. The chain carries TRBV12-3 or TRBV12-4 and TRBJ1-5; D remains ambiguous. The CDR3 runs to 15 residues. Trimming removed 3 bases from V and 7 bases from J, with 16 bases in between.